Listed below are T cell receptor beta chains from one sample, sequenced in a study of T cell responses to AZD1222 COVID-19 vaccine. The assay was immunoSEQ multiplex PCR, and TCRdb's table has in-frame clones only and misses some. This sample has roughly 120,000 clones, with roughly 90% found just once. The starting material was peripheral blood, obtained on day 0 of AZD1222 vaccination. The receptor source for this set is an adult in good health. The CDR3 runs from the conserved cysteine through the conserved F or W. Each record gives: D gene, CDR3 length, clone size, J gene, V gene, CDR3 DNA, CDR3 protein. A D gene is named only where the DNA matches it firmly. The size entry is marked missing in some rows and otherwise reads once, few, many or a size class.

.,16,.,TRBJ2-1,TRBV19,TGTGCCAGTAGTATAGGATCAGCCCTAAACTACAATGAGCAGTTCTTC,CASSIGSALNYNEQFF
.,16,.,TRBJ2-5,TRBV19,TGTGCCAGTAGTATTCGAGGGTTTGGAGCGGGAGAGACCCAGTACTTC,CASSIRGFGAGETQYF
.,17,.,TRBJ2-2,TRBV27,TGTGCCAGCAGTCCACAGGGATCCCGGCGCCACCCCGGGGAGCTGTTTTTT,CASSPQGSRRHPGELFF
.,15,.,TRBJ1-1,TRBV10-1,TGCGCCAGCAGATCGGATACGGGGTATAACACTGAAGCTTTCTTT,CASRSDTGYNTEAFF
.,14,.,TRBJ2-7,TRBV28,TGTGCCAGCAAAGCGGGACAGGCGGTCTCCGAGCAGTACTTC,CASKAGQAVSEQYF
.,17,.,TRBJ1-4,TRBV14,TGTGCCAGCAGCCGAGGGGACCTTCCAAGCCGGAATGAAAAACTGTTTTTT,CASSRGDLPSRNEKLFF
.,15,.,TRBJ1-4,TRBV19,TGTGCCAGTAGTGCAAACAGGATTACTAATGAAAAACTGTTTTTT,CASSANRITNEKLFF
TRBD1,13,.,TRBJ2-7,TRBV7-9,TGTGCCAGCATCCGAGGACAGGGCTACGAGCAGTACTTC,CASIRGQGYEQYF
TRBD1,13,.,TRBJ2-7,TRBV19,TGTGCCAGTAGTAGGGACAGGAAATACGAGCAGTACTTC,CASSRDRKYEQYF
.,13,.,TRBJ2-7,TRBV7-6,TGTGCCAGCAGCTTAGCGGGGGGGGCCGAGCAGTACTTC,CASSLAGGAEQYF
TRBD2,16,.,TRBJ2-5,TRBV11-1,TGTGCCAGCAGCTTTAATAGCGGGAGAATCATAAAGACCCAGTACTTC,CASSFNSGRIIKTQYF
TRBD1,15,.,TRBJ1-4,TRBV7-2,TGTGCCAGCAGCTCCGGACAGGGCCTAGGGGAAAAACTGTTTTTT,CASSSGQGLGEKLFF
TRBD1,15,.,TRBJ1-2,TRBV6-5,TGTGCCAGCAGTTACTCGGGTGACAGGGTGGAAGGCTACACCTTC,CASSYSGDRVEGYTF
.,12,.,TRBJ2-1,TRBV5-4,TGTGCCAGCAGCTTGGCCCTGGGGCGACAGTTCTTC,CASSLALGRQFF
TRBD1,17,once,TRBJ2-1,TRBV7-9,TGTGCCAGCCTCCCAACGACAGGGACAGCTTTCTACAATGAGCAGTTCTTC,CASLPTTGTAFYNEQFF
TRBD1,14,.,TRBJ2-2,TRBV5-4,TGTGCCAGCAGTATGGGACAGGGCGTCGGGGAGCTGTTTTTT,CASSMGQGVGELFF
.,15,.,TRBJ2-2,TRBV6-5,TGTGCCAGCATAATAACTTCGCCTAACACCGGGGAGCTGTTTTTT,CASIITSPNTGELFF
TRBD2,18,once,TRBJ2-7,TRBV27,TGTGCCAGCAGTAGGTTGAGCGGGAGTTTCGGTCCGTCGGTCGAGCAGTACTTC,CASSRLSGSFGPSVEQYF
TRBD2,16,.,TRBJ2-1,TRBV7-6,TGTGCCAGCAGCTTACCGATAGCGGGAGTAGGTAATGAGCAGTTCTTC,CASSLPIAGVGNEQFF
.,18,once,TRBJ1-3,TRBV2,TGTGCCAGCAGTTGGGACCGAAAAGACCCTAACTCTGGAAACACCATATATTTT,CASSWDRKDPNSGNTIYF
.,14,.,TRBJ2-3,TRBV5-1,TGCGCCAGCAGCTTGGTCGGGAGCGCAGATACGCAGTATTTT,CASSLVGSADTQYF
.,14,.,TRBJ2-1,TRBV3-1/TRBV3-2,TGTGCCAGCAGCCGAAACCACCTCTTGGGAGAACTGTTCTTC,CASSRNHLLGELFF
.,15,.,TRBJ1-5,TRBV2,TGTGCCAGCAGTGAGAGTTGGAGTTGGGAACAGCCCCAGCATTTT,CASSESWSWEQPQHF